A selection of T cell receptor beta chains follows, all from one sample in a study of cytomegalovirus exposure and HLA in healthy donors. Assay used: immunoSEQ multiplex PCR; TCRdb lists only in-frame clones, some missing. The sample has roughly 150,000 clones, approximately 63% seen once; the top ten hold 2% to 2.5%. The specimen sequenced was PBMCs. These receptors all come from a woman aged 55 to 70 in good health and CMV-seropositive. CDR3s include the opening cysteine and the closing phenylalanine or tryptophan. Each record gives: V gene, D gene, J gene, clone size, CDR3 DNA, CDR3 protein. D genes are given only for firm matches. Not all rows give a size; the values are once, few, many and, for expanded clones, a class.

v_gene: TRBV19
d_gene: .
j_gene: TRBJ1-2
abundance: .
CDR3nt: TGTGCCAGTAGGAACCAGGGGCTGGACTATGGCTACACCTTC
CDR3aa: CASRNQGLDYGYTF

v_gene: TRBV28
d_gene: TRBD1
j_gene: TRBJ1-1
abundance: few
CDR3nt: TGTGCCAGCAGACACGGACAGGGCAAAGCTTTCTTT
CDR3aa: CASRHGQGKAFF

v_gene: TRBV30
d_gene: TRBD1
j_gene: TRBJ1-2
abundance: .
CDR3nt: TGTGCCTGGAGTCGGGACAGCGACTATGGCTACACCTTC
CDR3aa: CAWSRDSDYGYTF

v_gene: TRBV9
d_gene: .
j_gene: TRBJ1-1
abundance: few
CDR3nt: TGTGCCAGCAGCGCTCATGGTGGGGGGGCTGCTGTCGTTACTGAAGCTTTCTTT
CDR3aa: CASSAHGGGAAVVTEAFF

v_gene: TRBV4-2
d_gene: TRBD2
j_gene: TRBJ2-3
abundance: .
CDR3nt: TGTGCCAGCAGCCTACAAAGACTAGCGGGAACGGGCACAGATACGCAGTATTTT
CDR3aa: CASSLQRLAGTGTDTQYF

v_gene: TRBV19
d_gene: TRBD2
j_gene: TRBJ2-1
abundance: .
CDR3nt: TGTGCCAGTAGGACTAGCGGGAGGGCCCTCGAGCAGTTCTTC
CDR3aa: CASRTSGRALEQFF

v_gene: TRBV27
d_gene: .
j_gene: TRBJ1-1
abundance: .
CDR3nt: TGTGCCAGCAGTAGGCAGGCAGGGGTAAACACTGAAGCTTTCTTT
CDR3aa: CASSRQAGVNTEAFF

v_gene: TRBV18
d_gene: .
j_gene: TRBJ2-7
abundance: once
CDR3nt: TGTGCCAGCTCACCACCGTACCAGCGGACCTCTGAGCAGTACTTC
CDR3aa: CASSPPYQRTSEQYF

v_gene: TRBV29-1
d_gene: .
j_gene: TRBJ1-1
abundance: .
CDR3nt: TGCAGCGGGGGATTGCCTGGGACAAGAAACACTGAAGCTTTCTTT
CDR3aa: CSGGLPGTRNTEAFF

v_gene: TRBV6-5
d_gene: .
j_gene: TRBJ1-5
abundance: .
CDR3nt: TGTGCCAGCAGCCCCGCAGGGCGGAATCAGCCCCAGCATTTT
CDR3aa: CASSPAGRNQPQHF

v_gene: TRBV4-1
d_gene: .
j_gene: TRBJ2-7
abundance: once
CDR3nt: TGCGCCAGCAGCCAAGTAGTGAGCCTTTCCTACGAGCAGTACTTC
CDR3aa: CASSQVVSLSYEQYF

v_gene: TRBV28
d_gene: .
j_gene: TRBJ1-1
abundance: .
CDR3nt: TGTGCCAGCAGTCTACAGGGAGGGCCCACTGAAGCTTTCTTT
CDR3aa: CASSLQGGPTEAFF

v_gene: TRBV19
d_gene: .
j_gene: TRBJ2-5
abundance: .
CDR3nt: TGTGCCAGTAGTATCACAGGGTTGGAGACCCAGTACTTC
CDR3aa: CASSITGLETQYF

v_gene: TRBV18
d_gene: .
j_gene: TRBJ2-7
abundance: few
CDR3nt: TGTGCCAGCTCACCCAACGGGAGATCCTACGAGCAGTACTTC
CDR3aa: CASSPNGRSYEQYF

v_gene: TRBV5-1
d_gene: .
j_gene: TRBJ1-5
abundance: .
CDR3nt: TGCGCCAGCAGCTTAGGGGACTATAGCAATCAGCCCCAGCATTTT
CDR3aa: CASSLGDYSNQPQHF

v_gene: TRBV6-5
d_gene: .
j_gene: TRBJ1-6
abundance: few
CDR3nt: TGTGCCAGCAGGCGACAAGATAATTCACCCCTCCACTTT
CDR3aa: CASRRQDNSPLHF

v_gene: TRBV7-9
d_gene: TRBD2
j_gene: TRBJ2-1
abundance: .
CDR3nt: TGTGCCAGCAGCCTCTATAGCGGGAGGGCGGGGAATGAGCAGTTCTTC
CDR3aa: CASSLYSGRAGNEQFF

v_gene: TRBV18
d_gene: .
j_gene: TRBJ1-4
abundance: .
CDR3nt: TGTGCCAGCTCACCAGCTGGACAGTATAATGAAAAACTGTTTTTT
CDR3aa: CASSPAGQYNEKLFF

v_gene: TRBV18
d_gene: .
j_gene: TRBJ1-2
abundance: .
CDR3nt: TGTGCCAGCTCACCACCGAAGACAGCCTATGGCTACACCTTC
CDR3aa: CASSPPKTAYGYTF

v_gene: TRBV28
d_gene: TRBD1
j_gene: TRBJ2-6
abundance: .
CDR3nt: TGTGCCAGCCGTCCTCGGGACAGGGTCTCTGGGGCCAACGTCCTGACTTTC
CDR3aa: CASRPRDRVSGANVLTF

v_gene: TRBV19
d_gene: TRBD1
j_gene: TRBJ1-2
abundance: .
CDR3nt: TGTGCCAGTACCGGACAGGGGGGCGGCTACACCTTC
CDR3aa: CASTGQGGGYTF

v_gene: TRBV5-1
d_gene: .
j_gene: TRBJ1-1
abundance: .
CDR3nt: TGCGCCAGCAGCGTGACAGTGAACACTGAAGCTTTCTTT
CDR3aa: CASSVTVNTEAFF

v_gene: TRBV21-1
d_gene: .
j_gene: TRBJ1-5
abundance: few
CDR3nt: TGTGCCAGCAGCATCCTAGGGGTACAGAACAATCAGCCCCAGCATTTT
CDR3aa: CASSILGVQNNQPQHF

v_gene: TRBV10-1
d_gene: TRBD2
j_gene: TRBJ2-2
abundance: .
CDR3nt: TGCGCCAGCAGTGAGTCGACTAGCGGGAACACCGGGGAGCTGTTTTTT
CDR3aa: CASSESTSGNTGELFF

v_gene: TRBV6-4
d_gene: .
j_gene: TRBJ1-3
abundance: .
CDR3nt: TGTGCCAGCAGTGATCAAAACGAGACAGAGCTCCGAAACACCATATATTTT
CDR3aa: CASSDQNETELRNTIYF

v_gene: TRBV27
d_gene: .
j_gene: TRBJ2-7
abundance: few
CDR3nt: TGTGCCAGCAGTTTACTGAGGAGTGGGGGCCCCTACGAGCAGTACTTC
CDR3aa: CASSLLRSGGPYEQYF

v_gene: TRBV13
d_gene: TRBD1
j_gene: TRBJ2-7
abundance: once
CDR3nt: TGTGCCAGCAGCCCCCAGGGGGACGGCTCCTACGAGCAGTACTTC
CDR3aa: CASSPQGDGSYEQYF

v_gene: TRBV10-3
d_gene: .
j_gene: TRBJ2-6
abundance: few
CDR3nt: TGTGCCATCAGGAGCTCTGGGGCCAACGTCCTGACTTTC
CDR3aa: CAIRSSGANVLTF

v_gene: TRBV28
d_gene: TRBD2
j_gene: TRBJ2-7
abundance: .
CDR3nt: TGTGCCAGCAGTTGGACTAGCAGCTACGAGCAGTACTTC
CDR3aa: CASSWTSSYEQYF

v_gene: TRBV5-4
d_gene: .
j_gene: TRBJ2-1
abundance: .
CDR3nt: TGTGCCAGCAGCCCCAGCTGGCAGGGTTTCAGTGAGCAGTTCTTC
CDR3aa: CASSPSWQGFSEQFF

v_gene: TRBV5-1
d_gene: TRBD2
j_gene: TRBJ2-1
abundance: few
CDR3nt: TGCGCCAGCAGCTTGACTAGCGGGAGGGTCGGTGAGCAGTTCTTC
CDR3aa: CASSLTSGRVGEQFF

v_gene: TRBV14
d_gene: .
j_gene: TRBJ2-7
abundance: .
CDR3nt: TGTGCCAGCAGCCAAGACCTAGCGTTTACCTACGAGCAGTACTTC
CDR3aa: CASSQDLAFTYEQYF

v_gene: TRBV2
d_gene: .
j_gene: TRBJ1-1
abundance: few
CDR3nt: TGTGCCAGCAGTGAGAGACAGCCAAATTACACTGAAGCTTTCTTT
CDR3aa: CASSERQPNYTEAFF

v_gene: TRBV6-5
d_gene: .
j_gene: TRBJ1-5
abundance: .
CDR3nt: TGTGCCAGCAGTTACAAGGGGGATAAGCCCCAGCATTTT
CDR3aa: CASSYKGDKPQHF

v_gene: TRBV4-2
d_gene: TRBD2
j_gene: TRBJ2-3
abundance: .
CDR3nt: TGTGCCAGCAGCCTAACCCGGGCGGGAGTGTCAGATACGCAGTATTTT
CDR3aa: CASSLTRAGVSDTQYF

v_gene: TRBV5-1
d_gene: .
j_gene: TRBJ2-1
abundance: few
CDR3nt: TGCGCCAGCAGCTCCGAGCAGGGGTGGGGTATGAATGAGCAGTTCTTC
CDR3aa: CASSSEQGWGMNEQFF

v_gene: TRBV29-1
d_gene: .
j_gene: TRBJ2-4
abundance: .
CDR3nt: TGCAGCGTGGAACAGGGATCGTCTAAAAACATTCAGTACTTC
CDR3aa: CSVEQGSSKNIQYF

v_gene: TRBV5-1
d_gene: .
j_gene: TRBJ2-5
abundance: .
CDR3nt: TGCGCCAGCAAAGGGGTAGGAGAGACCCAGTACTTC
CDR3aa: CASKGVGETQYF

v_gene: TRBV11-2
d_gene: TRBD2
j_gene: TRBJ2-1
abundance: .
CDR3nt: TGTGCCAGCAGCACCTTGACTAGCGGGAGGTTGAAGAATGAGCAGTTCTTC
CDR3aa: CASSTLTSGRLKNEQFF

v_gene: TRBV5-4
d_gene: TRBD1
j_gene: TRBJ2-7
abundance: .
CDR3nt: TGTGCCAGCAGCCGTGAGGGGGCAGTATACGAGCAGTACTTC
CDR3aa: CASSREGAVYEQYF

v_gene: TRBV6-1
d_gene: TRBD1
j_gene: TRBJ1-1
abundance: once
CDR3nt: TGTGCCAGCAGTTTATCAGGGGGAAACACTGAAGCTTTCTTT
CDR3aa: CASSLSGGNTEAFF

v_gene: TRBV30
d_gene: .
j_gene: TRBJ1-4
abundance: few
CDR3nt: TGTGCCTGGGGTATCCGGGAAAAACTGTTTTTT
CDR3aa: CAWGIREKLFF

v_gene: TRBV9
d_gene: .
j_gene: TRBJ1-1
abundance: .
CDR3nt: TGTGCCAGCAGCGTAGCCCCCCTTACGGGGAACACTGAAGCTTTCTTT
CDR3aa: CASSVAPLTGNTEAFF

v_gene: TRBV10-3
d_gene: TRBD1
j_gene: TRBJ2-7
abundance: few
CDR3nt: TGTGCCATCAAATTAGACCGGGACAGAGCCTACGAGCAGTACTTC
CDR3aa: CAIKLDRDRAYEQYF

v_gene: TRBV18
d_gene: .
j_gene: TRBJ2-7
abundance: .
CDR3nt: TGTGCCAGCTCACCAGGAACAGGGCTTACGTACGAGCAGTACTTC
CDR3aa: CASSPGTGLTYEQYF

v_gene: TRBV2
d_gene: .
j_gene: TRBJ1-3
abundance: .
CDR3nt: TGTGCCAGCAGGGGGAGTGGATCTGGAAACACCATATATTTT
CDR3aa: CASRGSGSGNTIYF

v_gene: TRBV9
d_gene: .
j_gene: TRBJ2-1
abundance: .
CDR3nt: TGTGCCAGCAGCCAAGACGGACTCTCCTTCGAGCAGTTCTTC
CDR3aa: CASSQDGLSFEQFF